This T cell receptor (beta chain) is from a study of blood T cell repertoires in COVID-19. Overall study context: T cells, B-cell-depleted T cells, or PBMCs provided the cDNA or gDNA that served as material.

The protocol was immunoSEQ multiplex PCR, while the TCRdb copy is restricted to in-frame clones and leaves out a portion. Among roughly 250,000 clones, 88% were seen once, and the ten largest hold about 3%. Across about two dozen US areas, participants ranged in age from roughly 18 to 95 years. Which cohort a participant joined came from the clinical history participants gave. Germline lookup yields CDR1 MNHEY and CDR2 SVGAGI. V shed 6 bases and J shed 0 bases, with 12 bases lying between them. This CDR3 is 15 amino acids long. Source material: PBMCs or T cells enriched from blood (not recorded which). The TCR originated in a woman between 45 and 60 years old who had recovered from COVID-19. J is TRBJ2-1 and V is TRBV6-5; a possible D gene is TRBD1 (7 bases). As DNA, the CDR3 is TGTGCCAGCAGGCGGGGACAGAACTCCTACAATGAGCAGTTCTTC. It specifies CASRRGQNSYNEQFF.